Listed here are 27 T cell receptor beta chains from one sample, sequenced in a study of cytomegalovirus exposure and HLA in healthy donors. A multiplex PCR was run with 60 Vbeta primers and 13 Jbeta primers. Method: immunoSEQ multiplex PCR; TCRdb's copy keeps in-frame clones and lacks some. Of approximately 200,000 clones listed, roughly 80% were seen once; the top ten hold 1.6%. The sequenced sample consisted of PBMCs. All receptors come from a woman under 30 in good health and CMV-seronegative.

CDR3 region: CASSLPPTTDTYF. CDR3 nucleotide sequence: TGTGCCAGCAGCTTGCCTCCTACGACAGACACATACTTC. The chain employs TRBV5-8 and TRBJ2-7; tentative D call: TRBD1 (5 bases). Per germline, CDR1 SGHTS and CDR2 YDEGEE. The CDR3 totals 13 residues. V lost 1 base, J lost 13 bases, and 18 bases lay in between. The full variable domain, in which reference TRBV5-8 and TRBJ2-7 provide the parts outside the CDR3, is EAGVTQSPTHLIKTRGQQATLRCSPISGHTSVYWYQQALGLGLQFLLWYDEGEERNRGNFPPRFSGRQFPNYSSELNVNALELEDSALYLCASSLPPTTDTYFGPGTRLTVT.

This clone was seen just once. The chain uses TRBV29-1 and TRBJ2-1; possible D gene TRBD2, 5 bases. The germline CDR1 and CDR2 sequences are SQVTM and ANQGSEA. The CDR3 contains 13 residues. Trimming stripped 5 bases from V and 7 bases from J, with 15 bases between. CDR3 bases: TGCAGCGTTCCTGACGACTACACGAATGAGCAGTTCTTC. This sequence encodes CSVPDDYTNEQFF.

The J gene is TRBJ1-1, the V gene TRBV7-3; TRBD1 matches 9 bases. V was clipped by 5 bases and J by 0 bases; unmatched bases: 4. The germline CDR1 and CDR2 sequences are SGHTA and FQGTGA. The CDR3 has 15 amino acids. The CDR3 region is CASSQGQGMNTEAFF. The CDR3 DNA is TGTGCCAGCAGCCAGGGACAGGGTATGAACACTGAAGCTTTCTTT. The variable domain in full, with the rest retrieved from reference TRBV7-3 and TRBJ1-1, is GAGVSQTPSNKVTEKGKYVELRCDPISGHTALYWYRQSLGQGPEFLIYFQGTGAADDSGLPNDRFFAVRPEGSVSTLKIQRTERGDSAVYLCASSQGQGMNTEAFFGQGTRLTVV.

This clone was seen only a few times. The rearrangement uses TRBV18 and TRBJ2-2; D may be TRBD1 (5 bases). V shed 5 bases and J shed 0 bases, with 10 bases lying between them. CDR1 KGHSH and CDR2 LQKENI come from the germline V gene. This CDR3 has 15 amino acids. The CDR3 protein is CASSWTRANTGELFF. CDR3 DNA: TGTGCCAGCTCATGGACACGGGCGAACACCGGGGAGCTGTTTTTT.

This rearrangement joins TRBV6-6 to TRBJ1-2; the D gene is possibly TRBD1 (6 bases). Germline V gene lookup returns CDR1 MNHNY and CDR2 SVGAGI (reference sequence). Between the trimmed V and J ends, which lost 6 bases and 7 bases, there was a span of 15 bases. CDR3 length: 13 residues. This chain's CDR3 is CASSRLSGVGYTF. Here the CDR3 DNA reads TGTGCCAGCAGCCGCCTTTCAGGGGTTGGCTACACCTTC.

The chain couples TRBV2 to TRBJ1-1; no firm D call. Per germline, CDR1 SNHLY and CDR2 FYNNEI. V lost 6 bases, J lost 3 bases, and 11 bases lay in between. CDR3 length: 13 residues. Here the CDR3 DNA reads TGTGCCAGCAGGGAGGGTGGGGACACTGAAGCTTTCTTT. Residues: CASREGGDTEAFF.

The chain is built from TRBV7-2 and TRBJ2-7; 8 bases are shared with TRBD1. J lost 5 bases, V lost 5 bases, and 8 bases had no gene match. Germline assignment: CDR1 SGHTA and CDR2 FQGNSA. The CDR3 sequence is 14 residues long. The CDR3 spells CASSPTGVVDEQYF. CDR3 bases: TGTGCCAGCAGCCCGACAGGGGTCGTGGACGAGCAGTACTTC.

This chain joins TRBV6-5 and TRBJ1-6; no definite D call. CDR3 length: 16 amino acids. Trimming shortened V by 0 bases and J by 7 bases, and 13 bases separated the two germline ends. Germline CDR1 MNHEY, CDR2 SVGAGI. This chain's CDR3 is CASSYSGSLGNSPLHF. The CDR3 DNA reads TGTGCCAGCAGTTACTCGGGCTCCCTCGGAAATTCACCCCTCCACTTT.

The chain uses TRBV2 and TRBJ1-4; tentatively, D is TRBD1 (6 bases). CDR3 length: 14 residues. V lost 7 bases and J 8 bases, leaving 17 bases between the germline ends. Germline loops: CDR1 SNHLY, CDR2 FYNNEI. The chain's CDR3 is CASMLPTGREKLFF. The CDR3 region has the DNA TGTGCCAGCATGCTACCAACAGGGAGAGAAAAACTGTTTTTT.

The chain uses TRBV5-1 and TRBJ1-5; a weak D match, TRBD1 (5 bases). Trimming took off 1 base at V and 6 bases at J, with 11 bases between the two ends. Germline lookup yields CDR1 SGHRS and CDR2 YFSETQ. This CDR3 is built from 14 residues. CDR3 sequence: CASSLRGGLQPQHF. CDR3 DNA sequence: TGCGCCAGCAGCTTGCGGGGGGGACTTCAGCCCCAGCATTTT.

The chain has TRBV5-1 and TRBJ1-1; 10 bases align to TRBD1. The ends lost 4 bases at V and 4 bases at J; junction bases unmatched: 7. Germline V CDR1 and CDR2: SGHRS, YFSETQ. The CDR3 runs 15 residues. CDR3 in amino acids: CASSPTGTGATEAFF. Here the CDR3 DNA reads TGCGCCAGCAGCCCGACTGGGACAGGGGCCACTGAAGCTTTCTTT.

Worth noting for this clone: Different DNA sequences within this sample yield the same CDR3. V is TRBV6-6 and J is TRBJ2-7; TRBD2 might be the D (6 bases). Germline loops: CDR1 MNHNY, CDR2 SVGAGI (reference sequence). This CDR3 is 13 amino acids long. Trimming left V 6 bases short and J 1 base short, with 10 bases between. The CDR3, as DNA: TGTGCCAGCAGCCCTGGAGGGTCCTACGAGCAGTACTTC. It is translated as CASSPGGSYEQYF.

The J gene is TRBJ2-1, the V gene TRBV7-2, with 9 positions matching TRBD2. Losses at the gene ends were 5 bases for V and 2 bases for J; bases not matched to a gene: 4. The germline CDR1 and CDR2 sequences are SGHTA and FQGNSA. The CDR3 is made up of 15 amino acids. The DNA of the CDR3 is TGTGCCAGCAGCCCGAGCGGGAGGACCTACAATGAGCAGTTCTTC. Translation gives CASSPSGRTYNEQFF. Based on the CDR3 plus reference TRBV7-2 and TRBJ2-1, the full variable domain is GAGVSQSPSNKVTEKGKDVELRCDPISGHTALYWYRQSLGQGLEFLIYFQGNSAPDKSGLPSDRFSAERTGGSVSTLTIQRTQQEDSAVYLCASSPSGRTYNEQFFGPGTRLTVL.

V usage is TRBV19 and J usage is TRBJ1-5; possible D gene TRBD1, 5 bases. Germline CDR1 is LNHDA and CDR2 is SQIVND (reference sequence). Between the trimmed V and J ends, which lost 1 base and 1 base, there was a span of 8 bases. CDR3 length: 15 amino acids. The CDR3 DNA follows: TGTGCCAGTAGTATAGGCAGGGCAAGCAATCAGCCCCAGCATTTT. It specifies CASSIGRASNQPQHF.

V usage is TRBV14 and J usage is TRBJ1-1, with D uncertain. The CDR3 contains 13 residues. Deletions cut 4 bases from V and 4 bases from J, with 10 bases between. CDR1 and CDR2 (germline): SGHDN, FVKESK. The CDR3 here is CASSLGAITEAFF. The CDR3 bases are TGTGCCAGCAGCCTGGGAGCAATCACTGAAGCTTTCTTT. Together with reference TRBV14 and TRBJ1-1, the CDR3 gives the full variable domain: EAGVTQFPSHSVIEKGQTVTLRCDPISGHDNLYWYRRVMGKEIKFLLHFVKESKQDESGMPNNRFLAERTGGTYSTLKVQPAELEDSGVYFCASSLGAITEAFFGQGTRLTVV.

The sample holds one count of this clone. This chain connects TRBV7-3 to TRBJ2-2, with 9 bases aligning to TRBD1. The CDR3 has 15 amino acids. CDR1 and CDR2 from the germline V gene are SGHTA and FQGTGA. V trimming: 5 bases; J trimming: 5 bases; junction bases outside the gene matches: 6. For the CDR3, the DNA is TGTGCCAGCAGCATCCGGGACAGGGAGACCGGGGAGCTGTTTTTT. It is translated as CASSIRDRETGELFF.

The chain recombines TRBV30 with TRBJ2-6; possibly TRBD2 for D (6 bases). Germline loops: CDR1 GTSNPN, CDR2 SVGIG (reference sequence). This CDR3 has 16 amino acids. V gave up 3 bases and J gave up 0 bases, with 12 bases separating them. The CDR3 DNA follows: TGTGCCTGGAGCAGAAACGGGGGCTCTGGGGCCAACGTCCTGACTTTC. This gives the protein CAWSRNGGSGANVLTF.

V usage is TRBV19 and J usage is TRBJ2-1; 8 bases line up with TRBD1. CDR1 is LNHDA, CDR2 SQIVND, per germline (reference sequence). The CDR3 is 16 residues long. V shed 7 bases, J shed 9 bases, and the junction held 17 bases outside the gene matches. The CDR3 loop reads CASTLLLARGRSEQFF. The DNA of the CDR3 is TGTGCCAGTACCCTACTCTTGGCCAGGGGGCGAAGTGAGCAGTTCTTC.

The rearrangement uses TRBV19 and TRBJ2-3; the match to TRBD2 covers 10 bases. Germline CDR1 reads LNHDA; CDR2 reads SQIVND (reference sequence). Germline trimming cut 7 bases from V and 4 bases from J; bases unmatched to any gene: 5. The CDR3 contains 14 residues. In nucleotides, the CDR3 is TGTGCCAGTACTAGCGGGGGCGTTTCAGATACGCAGTATTTT. Its protein product is CASTSGGVSDTQYF. The full variable domain, rest sourced from reference TRBV19 and TRBJ2-3, is DGGITQSPKYLFRKEGQNVTLSCEQNLNHDAMYWYRQDPGQGLRLIYYSQIVNDFQKGDIAEGYSVSREKKESFPLTVTSAQKNPTAFYLCASTSGGVSDTQYFGPGTRLTVL.

The CDR3 is CASSPHGGTSKETQYF. The DNA for the CDR3 is TGTGCCAGCAGCCCTCATGGGGGGACTAGCAAAGAGACCCAGTACTTC. The chain links TRBV7-6 to TRBJ2-5; 9 positions match TRBD2. The CDR3 extends over 16 amino acids. Germline lookup yields CDR1 SGHVS and CDR2 FNYEAQ. The J segment lost 3 bases and the V segment lost 5 bases, leaving 10 bases of the junction unmatched.

The chain has TRBV6-5 and TRBJ1-3; 10 nucleotides match TRBD1. CDR3 length: 15 residues. Germline V lookup: CDR1 MNHEY, CDR2 SVGAGI. The ends lost 4 bases at V and 4 bases at J; junction bases unmatched: 4. CDR3 nucleotide sequence: TGTGCCAGCAGTTCCGACAGGGGGCCGGGAAACACCATATATTTT. Translating it yields CASSSDRGPGNTIYF.

This chain uses TRBV10-3 with TRBJ2-1; TRBD1 matches 10 bases. This CDR3 is built from 14 residues. V lost 3 bases, J lost 6 bases, and 2 bases stayed unmatched. From germline, CDR1 is ENHRY and CDR2 SYGVKD. CDR3 sequence (DNA): TGTGCCATCAGTGATTGGACAGGGGGCAATGAGCAGTTCTTC. This encodes CAISDWTGGNEQFF.

The chain couples TRBV28 to TRBJ2-2, with D uncertain. The CDR3 covers 12 residues. V lost 10 bases and J lost 4, with 10 bases in between. Germline V gene data show CDR1 as MDHEN and CDR2 as SYDVKM. The CDR3 DNA is TGTGCCACCAAGACTCTCACCGGGGAGCTGTTTTTT. This codes for CATKTLTGELFF.

V usage is TRBV19 and J usage is TRBJ2-3; D unclear. Trimming took off 3 bases at V and 6 bases at J, with 7 bases between the two ends. The CDR3 is made up of 12 amino acids. Germline lookup yields CDR1 LNHDA and CDR2 SQIVND (reference sequence). Here the CDR3 reads CASSIPPDTQYF. Here the CDR3 DNA reads TGTGCCAGTAGTATCCCTCCTGATACGCAGTATTTT.

The chain recombines TRBV6-1 with TRBJ2-5; 11 bases align to TRBD1. The CDR3 spans 18 residues. V trimming: 0 bases; J trimming: 2 bases; junction bases outside the gene matches: 8. The germline V gene encodes CDR1 MNHNS and CDR2 SASEGT. The CDR3 DNA follows: TGTGCCAGCAGTGAAGCGCTTGGACAGGGGGCCTATCAAGAGACCCAGTACTTC. Its translation: CASSEALGQGAYQETQYF.

This chain uses TRBV11-2 with TRBJ2-7, with D perhaps TRBD1 (5 bases). Germline V gene data show CDR1 as SGHAT and CDR2 as FQNNGV. This CDR3 has 15 residues. The ends were cut back, 1 base at V and 1 base at J, with 11 bases in the middle. The CDR3 DNA reads as TGTGCCAGCAGCTTAGCCCCACAGGAGTCCTACGAGCAGTACTTC. Translating gives CASSLAPQESYEQYF.

In DNA, the CDR3 is TGTGCCAGCAGCGCTGGGGCTACTGGAGAGCAGTTCTTC. Its translation is CASSAGATGEQFF. The genes are TRBV9 and TRBJ2-1, with TRBD1 as a possible D gene (5 bases). The CDR3 consists of 13 residues. The ends were cut back, 3 bases at V and 10 bases at J, with 14 bases in the middle. In germline, CDR1 is SGDLS, CDR2 YYNGEE.